The T cell receptor beta chain under discussion was sequenced for a study of post-analysis software for immune sequencing data (dated by TCRdb to the mid-2010s). Background on the whole study: Disease courses on record covered relapsing-remitting, secondary progressive and progressive-relapsing multiple sclerosis, though some patients had no subtype annotation. The multiple sclerosis patient repertoires were compared with 10 to 12 previously published healthy control repertoires from donors aged roughly 6 to 27 years. A subset of samples was prepared in parallel using single-end sample barcoding, then pooled and co-amplified after Illumina adapter ligation.

General findings and caveats noted by the study authors: Compared with controls, multiple sclerosis patients had significantly lower normalized Chao1 diversity, a finding suggesting substantial peripheral T-cell clonal expansion. The control group was slightly older than the multiple sclerosis patient group. Significantly higher frequencies in patients than in controls were found for several TRBV segments, including TRBV5-6, TRBV5-1 and TRBV20-1. When samples were clustered directly using the F measure, samples prepared in the same batch co-clustered strongly, which prompted a batch-effect correction.

The library was made by PCR. The sample was run on an Illumina HiSeq 2500. To reduce PCR and sequencing biases, unique molecular identifiers were incorporated into the TCR beta cDNA libraries. Per 1 to 10 million input T cells, approximately 500,000 cDNA molecules were obtained, such that each molecule approximated one T cell. Patient libraries were prepared and sequenced with the same protocol used for the earlier healthy control dataset. Samples belonging to the same batch were prepared together, multiplexed and sequenced on a shared HiSeq lane. From the authors' description of their analysis: Raw barcoded reads were processed with MIGEC, and single-read molecular identifier groups were discarded before consensus assembly and CDR3 extraction. Clonotype tables were post-analysed with VDJtools, normalizing diversity by down-sampling all datasets to the smallest sample size. Repertoire overlap clustering matched CDR3 amino acid but not nucleotide sequences to correct batch-related cross-sample contamination. The public sequencing data were trimmed at Q25 with fastp and processed into clonotypes with MiXCR by TCRdb, which kept only in-frame beta chains. Entries are consolidated by CDR3 protein sequence, retaining the most common genes and DNA. The V and J calls here are based on TCRdb, not the publication. The sample data list roughly 730,000 distinct CDR3 sequences, and roughly 29% of these were observed just once. Approximately 0.55% of the sample comes from the top ten.

TCR beta repertoires were profiled from peripheral blood of about a dozen young patients with multiple sclerosis to demonstrate the VDJtools post-analysis software. Multiple sclerosis patients were children and adolescents aged roughly 6 to 17 years. This clonotype was observed a handful of times. Its antigen target is currently unknown. There are no base qualities to consult, and no much larger clone falls within one base. Measured from the cysteine to the phenylalanine, the CDR3 is 15 residues long. The CDR3 DNA has 45 bases and is translated from base 1. The germline V gene encodes CDR1 DFQATT and CDR2 SNEGSKA (reference sequence). A distance of 14 bases separates the germline ends of V and J, which lose 0 bases and 3 bases respectively.

The chain is assembled from TRBV20-1 and TRBJ1-2; no D gene can be assigned with confidence. Sequenced material: blood. The origin of this receptor is a girl aged 10-17 years with multiple sclerosis. The sequence in DNA is TGCAGTGCTAGAGATCCTAGGGTCCCAGACTATGGCTACACCTTC. It codes for CSARDPRVPDYGYTF.